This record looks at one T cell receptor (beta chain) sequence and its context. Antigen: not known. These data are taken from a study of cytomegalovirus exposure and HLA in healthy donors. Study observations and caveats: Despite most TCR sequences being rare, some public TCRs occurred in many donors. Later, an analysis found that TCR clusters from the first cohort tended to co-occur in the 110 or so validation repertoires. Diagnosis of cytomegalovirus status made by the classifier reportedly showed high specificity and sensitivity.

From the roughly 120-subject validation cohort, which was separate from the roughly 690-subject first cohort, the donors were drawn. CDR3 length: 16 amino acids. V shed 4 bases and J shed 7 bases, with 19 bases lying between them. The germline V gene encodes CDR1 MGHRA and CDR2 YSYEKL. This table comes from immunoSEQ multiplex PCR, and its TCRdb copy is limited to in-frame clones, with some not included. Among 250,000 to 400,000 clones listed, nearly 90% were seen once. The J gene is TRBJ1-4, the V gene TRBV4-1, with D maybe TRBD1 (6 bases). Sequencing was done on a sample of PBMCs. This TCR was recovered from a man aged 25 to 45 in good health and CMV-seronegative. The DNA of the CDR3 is TGCGCCAGCAGCCGCGGGGCGGGGGCCCGGGGTGAAAAACTGTTTTTT. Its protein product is CASSRGAGARGEKLFF.